The sequence of this T cell receptor (beta chain) was determined in a study of glioma-infiltrating T cells. Study details: Sequencing aimed for roughly 4.5- to 11-fold coverage of roughly one million peripheral T cells.

CDR3 length: 15 amino acids. After removal of 6 bases from V and 2 bases from J, the junction contained 6 bases not matched to a gene. Germline CDR1 and CDR2: SGHVS and FNYEAQ. This clonotype appeared a single time. Its specificity is unknown. The iRepertoire nested amplicon-rescue multiplex PCR amplified TCR alpha and beta CDR3s from RNA. TCRdb re-derived calls from the multiplex PCR reads in MiXCR, one entry per CDR3 protein. The table shows fewer than 500,000 distinct CDR3 sequences, with about 40% occurring only once. Study-level findings and limits: Tissue and blood shared very few CDR3 sequences. Patients with low tissue-blood divergence carried a signature set of shared blood CDR3 motifs.

This clonotype originated in a human donor with low-grade glioma or glioblastoma, undergoing nonglioma brain surgery, or in good health (not recorded which). This chain connects TRBV7-6 to TRBJ2-7; 11 bases map to TRBD2. Sequenced sample: glioma tissue, nonneoplastic brain tissue, or PBMCs (not recorded which). CDR3 in amino acids: CASSQIAGGTYEQYF. The DNA for the CDR3 is TGTGCCAGCAGTCAGATAGCGGGAGGGACCTACGAGCAGTACTTC.